Listed below are T cell receptor beta chains from one sample, sequenced in a study of response to subunit inactivated influenza vaccine. TCRdb analysed the RT-PCR reads with MiXCR anew, one entry per CDR3 protein. The sample lists hundreds of thousands of distinct CDR3 sequences, roughly 13% occurring once. Sequenced here: PBMCs from blood, sampled around 15 days before vaccination. These receptor sequences come from a middle-aged man who received an inactivated influenza vaccine. The CDR3 runs from the conserved cysteine through the conserved F or W. Fields, in order: CDR3 DNA, CDR3 protein, V gene, clone size, D gene, J gene. D genes are given only for firm matches. Clone sizes are given selectively: once, few, many, or a class where the clone is expanded.

cdr3_nt: TGCAGTGCTAGTCCGACAGCTAAAGAGACCCAGTACTTC
cdr3_aa: CSASPTAKETQYF
v_call: TRBV20-1
clone_size: few
d_call: .
j_call: TRBJ2-5

cdr3_nt: TGTGCCAGCCGGATCCACACTGAAGCTTTCTTT
cdr3_aa: CASRIHTEAFF
v_call: TRBV7-9
clone_size: .
d_call: .
j_call: TRBJ1-1

cdr3_nt: TGTGCCAGCCACGCGACAGGGGATCGGACTGAAGCTTTCTTT
cdr3_aa: CASHATGDRTEAFF
v_call: TRBV3-1
clone_size: many
d_call: TRBD1
j_call: TRBJ1-1

cdr3_nt: TGTGCCAGCAGCCAATTCAGTTCGGTTAACACTGAAGCTTTCTTT
cdr3_aa: CASSQFSSVNTEAFF
v_call: TRBV4-2
clone_size: .
d_call: .
j_call: TRBJ1-1

cdr3_nt: TGTGCCAGCAGTCGCAACGAAAAAGAGACCCAGTACTTC
cdr3_aa: CASSRNEKETQYF
v_call: TRBV11-2
clone_size: few
d_call: .
j_call: TRBJ2-5

cdr3_nt: TGCAGTGCTAGAGATCTAACGCAGGCGGATTTCTCTGGGGCCAACGTCCTGACTTTC
cdr3_aa: CSARDLTQADFSGANVLTF
v_call: TRBV20-1
clone_size: many
d_call: .
j_call: TRBJ2-6

cdr3_nt: TGTGCCAGTAGGGGACAGGGATGGGCCGGGGAGCTGTTTTTT
cdr3_aa: CASRGQGWAGELFF
v_call: TRBV19
clone_size: .
d_call: TRBD1
j_call: TRBJ2-2

cdr3_nt: TGTGCCAGCAGCCCATACGGGAGCGGGAGCGGGTCCTACGAGCAGTACTTC
cdr3_aa: CASSPYGSGSGSYEQYF
v_call: TRBV9
clone_size: .
d_call: TRBD2
j_call: TRBJ2-7

cdr3_nt: TGTGCCAGCAGTTCTCGACAGGGGGCTGTTAATGAGCAGTTCTTC
cdr3_aa: CASSSRQGAVNEQFF
v_call: TRBV27
clone_size: few
d_call: TRBD1
j_call: TRBJ2-1

cdr3_nt: TGCAGTGCTCGGGCCCCGCTGGCCTCCTACAATGAGCAGTTCTTC
cdr3_aa: CSARAPLASYNEQFF
v_call: TRBV20-1
clone_size: .
d_call: .
j_call: TRBJ2-1

cdr3_nt: TGCAGTGCTAGAGTCACTAGCGGGAGCTCCTACAATGAGCAGTTCTTC
cdr3_aa: CSARVTSGSSYNEQFF
v_call: TRBV20-1
clone_size: .
d_call: TRBD2
j_call: TRBJ2-1

cdr3_nt: TGCGCCAGCAGCAGCGTCCAAACTAGCTTCGGTGAGCAGTTCTTC
cdr3_aa: CASSSVQTSFGEQFF
v_call: TRBV5-1
clone_size: few
d_call: .
j_call: TRBJ2-1

cdr3_nt: TGTGCCAGCAATGGACAGGGGAGTAGCACAGATACGCAGTATTTT
cdr3_aa: CASNGQGSSTDTQYF
v_call: TRBV12-3/TRBV12-4
clone_size: .
d_call: TRBD1
j_call: TRBJ2-3

cdr3_nt: TGTGCCATCAGCACGCGGGAGGACAACAATGAGCAGTTCTTC
cdr3_aa: CAISTREDNNEQFF
v_call: TRBV10-3
clone_size: few
d_call: TRBD2
j_call: TRBJ2-1

cdr3_nt: TGTGCCAGCAGCTTAGAACTGGGGGTGGGGGAGCAGTTCTTC
cdr3_aa: CASSLELGVGEQFF
v_call: TRBV11-2
clone_size: .
d_call: .
j_call: TRBJ2-1

cdr3_nt: TGTGCCAGCAGTTACGGCCTAGCGGTGTACGAGCAGTACTTC
cdr3_aa: CASSYGLAVYEQYF
v_call: TRBV6-2/TRBV6-3
clone_size: few
d_call: TRBD2
j_call: TRBJ2-7

cdr3_nt: TGCAGTGCCCAGAGGGGCGGGAGTGGTGCCGGGGAGCTGTTTTTT
cdr3_aa: CSAQRGGSGAGELFF
v_call: TRBV20-1
clone_size: .
d_call: TRBD2
j_call: TRBJ2-2

cdr3_nt: TGTGCCAGCAGACCAACAGGGGGCACAGATACGCAGTATTTT
cdr3_aa: CASRPTGGTDTQYF
v_call: TRBV5-6
clone_size: .
d_call: TRBD1
j_call: TRBJ2-3

cdr3_nt: TGTGCCAGCAGCTTGGTTCCGGGACTAGCGGGAGTTTCGAACACCGGGGAGCTGTTTTTT
cdr3_aa: CASSLVPGLAGVSNTGELFF
v_call: TRBV11-2
clone_size: few
d_call: TRBD2
j_call: TRBJ2-2

cdr3_nt: TGTGCCACCCGACGGGGGGGGACTAGCCGTAACACCGGGGAGCTGTTTTTT
cdr3_aa: CATRRGGTSRNTGELFF
v_call: TRBV15
clone_size: .
d_call: TRBD2
j_call: TRBJ2-2

cdr3_nt: TGCAGCGTTGGTGCAGGGAGAAGGATATCCTATGGCTACACCTTC
cdr3_aa: CSVGAGRRISYGYTF
v_call: TRBV29-1
clone_size: many
d_call: .
j_call: TRBJ1-2

cdr3_nt: TGTGCCAGCAGTGATGCGCCGGGAGAGACCCAGTACTTC
cdr3_aa: CASSDAPGETQYF
v_call: TRBV6-1
clone_size: few
d_call: .
j_call: TRBJ2-5

cdr3_nt: TGTGCCAGCAGTCCAGGACGGGACTATGGCTACACCTTC
cdr3_aa: CASSPGRDYGYTF
v_call: TRBV12-3/TRBV12-4
clone_size: few
d_call: .
j_call: TRBJ1-2

cdr3_nt: TGCGCCAGCAGCCGGGGGGACTATCCCGGCACAGATACGCAGTATTTT
cdr3_aa: CASSRGDYPGTDTQYF
v_call: TRBV5-1
clone_size: few
d_call: TRBD2
j_call: TRBJ2-3

cdr3_nt: TGTGCCATCAGTGGGGGGATGAATGCCGGGGCCAACGTCCTGACTTTC
cdr3_aa: CAISGGMNAGANVLTF
v_call: TRBV10-3
clone_size: few
d_call: .
j_call: TRBJ2-6

cdr3_nt: TGCAGTGCTAGTAGCACAGGGGAGCTCTACGAGCAGTACTTC
cdr3_aa: CSASSTGELYEQYF
v_call: TRBV20-1
clone_size: few
d_call: TRBD1
j_call: TRBJ2-7

cdr3_nt: TGTGCCAGCAGGCGGCCGACGTTCGACACCGGGGAGCTGTTTTTT
cdr3_aa: CASRRPTFDTGELFF
v_call: TRBV6-2/TRBV6-3
clone_size: .
d_call: .
j_call: TRBJ2-2

cdr3_nt: TGTGCCAGCAGTTCCTCCGACAGGCCGAACACTGAAGCTTTCTTT
cdr3_aa: CASSSSDRPNTEAFF
v_call: TRBV12-3/TRBV12-4
clone_size: few
d_call: .
j_call: TRBJ1-1

cdr3_nt: TGCGCCAGCAGATGGCAGGGTTCTGGAAACACCATATATTTT
cdr3_aa: CASRWQGSGNTIYF
v_call: TRBV5-1
clone_size: once
d_call: .
j_call: TRBJ1-3

cdr3_nt: TGTGCCAGCAGCCCCTTGGGCCCTGGCAATGAGCAGTTCTTC
cdr3_aa: CASSPLGPGNEQFF
v_call: TRBV7-2
clone_size: .
d_call: .
j_call: TRBJ2-1

cdr3_nt: TGTGCCAGCAGCCAAGCCCAGGAACCAGAGACCCAGTACTTC
cdr3_aa: CASSQAQEPETQYF
v_call: TRBV4-2
clone_size: .
d_call: .
j_call: TRBJ2-5

cdr3_nt: TGTGCCAGCAGCACCACAGGGGGCAGCGGGGGGTATGGCTACACCTTC
cdr3_aa: CASSTTGGSGGYGYTF
v_call: TRBV7-9
clone_size: .
d_call: TRBD1
j_call: TRBJ1-2

cdr3_nt: TGTGCCAGCAGCCCCACCGGGACAGGGGCTGGAAACACCATATATTTT
cdr3_aa: CASSPTGTGAGNTIYF
v_call: TRBV9
clone_size: few
d_call: TRBD1
j_call: TRBJ1-3

cdr3_nt: TGTGCCAGCTCACCGGCAGATTCTCTCCCTAGTCAGCAGTACTTC
cdr3_aa: CASSPADSLPSQQYF
v_call: TRBV18
clone_size: many
d_call: .
j_call: TRBJ2-7

cdr3_nt: TGTGCCAGCAGCTTAGACGTTAACACTGAAGCTTTCTTT
cdr3_aa: CASSLDVNTEAFF
v_call: TRBV7-9
clone_size: .
d_call: .
j_call: TRBJ1-1

cdr3_nt: TGTGCCAGCAGTCCGCAGAGCGCCGGGGAGCTGTTTTTT
cdr3_aa: CASSPQSAGELFF
v_call: TRBV28
clone_size: .
d_call: .
j_call: TRBJ2-2

cdr3_nt: TGCAGCGCCCCCGTTTCCACGGGAGGGACCCAGTACTTC
cdr3_aa: CSAPVSTGGTQYF
v_call: TRBV29-1
clone_size: .
d_call: TRBD2
j_call: TRBJ2-5

cdr3_nt: TGTGCCAGCAGCTCCAGGACACTCATGAACACCGGGGAGCTGTTTTTT
cdr3_aa: CASSSRTLMNTGELFF
v_call: TRBV7-2
clone_size: few
d_call: .
j_call: TRBJ2-2

cdr3_nt: TGTGCCAGCAGCACCGGACTAGCGGGAGGAGCCGGGGAGCTGTTTTTT
cdr3_aa: CASSTGLAGGAGELFF
v_call: TRBV9
clone_size: .
d_call: TRBD2
j_call: TRBJ2-2

cdr3_nt: TGTGCCAGCAGCTTGGAGGGCAGGGGCGACGCTGAAGCTTTCTTT
cdr3_aa: CASSLEGRGDAEAFF
v_call: TRBV5-6
clone_size: few
d_call: .
j_call: TRBJ1-1

cdr3_nt: TGTGCCAGCAGCTTAGGGTTGGGACTAGCGGGGGCGATTAGCACAGATACGCAGTATTTT
cdr3_aa: CASSLGLGLAGAISTDTQYF
v_call: TRBV7-8
clone_size: .
d_call: TRBD2
j_call: TRBJ2-3

cdr3_nt: TGTGCCATCAGTGACGGGCCTAGTGGGACCTACGAGCAGTACTTC
cdr3_aa: CAISDGPSGTYEQYF
v_call: TRBV10-3
clone_size: .
d_call: .
j_call: TRBJ2-7

cdr3_nt: TGTGCCAGCATGGGGCGACAGGGGAGCCCTGAGCAGTTCTTC
cdr3_aa: CASMGRQGSPEQFF
v_call: TRBV6-2/TRBV6-3
clone_size: .
d_call: TRBD1
j_call: TRBJ2-1

cdr3_nt: TGCAGTGCTAGAGATACAAGGAGACTCGCGAACACCGGGGAGCTGTTTTTT
cdr3_aa: CSARDTRRLANTGELFF
v_call: TRBV20-1
clone_size: many
d_call: .
j_call: TRBJ2-2

cdr3_nt: TGTGCCAGCAGACCCTCCGGCACTAACTACAATGAGCAGTTCTTC
cdr3_aa: CASRPSGTNYNEQFF
v_call: TRBV12-3/TRBV12-4
clone_size: few
d_call: .
j_call: TRBJ2-1

cdr3_nt: TGTGCCAGCAGTTCAGACAGCTACAATGAGCAGTTCTTC
cdr3_aa: CASSSDSYNEQFF
v_call: TRBV12-3/TRBV12-4
clone_size: many
d_call: .
j_call: TRBJ2-1

cdr3_nt: TGTGCCAGCAGAACGGCTGGGGGCGGGGAGACAGATACGCAGTATTTT
cdr3_aa: CASRTAGGGETDTQYF
v_call: TRBV6-2/TRBV6-3
clone_size: .
d_call: .
j_call: TRBJ2-3

cdr3_nt: TGTGCCAGCAGTTTAGCGCACAGTGCCACCGGGGAGCTGTTTTTT
cdr3_aa: CASSLAHSATGELFF
v_call: TRBV12-3/TRBV12-4
clone_size: many
d_call: .
j_call: TRBJ2-2

cdr3_nt: TGTGCCAGCAGCTCGGAGTATATGAGGGTGAACACTGAAGCTTTCTTT
cdr3_aa: CASSSEYMRVNTEAFF
v_call: TRBV11-2
clone_size: .
d_call: .
j_call: TRBJ1-1

cdr3_nt: TGTGCCACTCTTCCGCCGGGGTTTAATTCACCCCTCCACTTT
cdr3_aa: CATLPPGFNSPLHF
v_call: TRBV6-1
clone_size: .
d_call: .
j_call: TRBJ1-6

cdr3_nt: TGCAGTGCTAGAGGCGGACCCAAGGGGGGAGTTATTAATTCACCCCTCCACTTT
cdr3_aa: CSARGGPKGGVINSPLHF
v_call: TRBV20-1
clone_size: .
d_call: .
j_call: TRBJ1-6

cdr3_nt: TGTGCCACCATGTCTCGCCGATTCGGGACCAACACAGATACGCAGTATTTT
cdr3_aa: CATMSRRFGTNTDTQYF
v_call: TRBV18
clone_size: few
d_call: .
j_call: TRBJ2-3

cdr3_nt: TGCGCCAGCAGCTTTGGAGTAGCGGGAGCGATTGAGCAGTTCTTC
cdr3_aa: CASSFGVAGAIEQFF
v_call: TRBV5-1
clone_size: .
d_call: TRBD2
j_call: TRBJ2-1

cdr3_nt: TGCAGTGCCCCGCCCCAAATCAAGAGCTCCTACAATGAGCAGTTCTTC
cdr3_aa: CSAPPQIKSSYNEQFF
v_call: TRBV20-1
clone_size: many
d_call: .
j_call: TRBJ2-1

cdr3_nt: TGCGCCAGCAGGAAGGGGAGCCAAGAGACCCAGTACTTC
cdr3_aa: CASRKGSQETQYF
v_call: TRBV5-1
clone_size: .
d_call: .
j_call: TRBJ2-5